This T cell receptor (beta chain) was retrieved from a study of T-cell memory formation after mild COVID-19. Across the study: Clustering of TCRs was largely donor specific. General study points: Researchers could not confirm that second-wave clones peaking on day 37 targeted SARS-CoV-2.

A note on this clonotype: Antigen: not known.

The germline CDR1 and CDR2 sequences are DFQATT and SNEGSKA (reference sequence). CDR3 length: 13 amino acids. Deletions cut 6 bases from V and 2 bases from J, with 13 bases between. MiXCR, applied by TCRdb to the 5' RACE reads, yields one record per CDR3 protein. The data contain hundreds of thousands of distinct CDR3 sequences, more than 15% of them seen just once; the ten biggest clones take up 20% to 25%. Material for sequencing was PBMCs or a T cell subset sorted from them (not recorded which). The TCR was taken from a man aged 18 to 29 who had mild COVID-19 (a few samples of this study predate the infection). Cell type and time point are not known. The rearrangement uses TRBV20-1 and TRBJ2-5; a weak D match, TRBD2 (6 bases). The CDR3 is CSAIRDFQETQYF. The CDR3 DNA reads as TGCAGTGCCATTAGGGACTTTCAAGAGACCCAGTACTTC.